This T cell receptor beta chain derives from a study of vaccination effects on CD4 cells after COVID-19. Across the study: Both of the two convalescent patients gave a sample, one 16 days and one a week before vaccination.

This clone is a singleton in its sample. Its specificity is unknown. Data came from immunoSEQ multiplex PCR; TCRdb stores just in-frame clones and leaves some out. This sample has about 45,000 clones, with roughly two thirds found just once. Germline CDR1 and CDR2: ENHRY and SYGVKD. The J segment lost 3 bases and the V segment lost 3 bases, leaving 8 bases of the junction unmatched. The CDR3 extends over 15 amino acids. Antigen-specific CD4+ T cells expanded by the ViraFEST assay with viral peptide pools were then sequenced. It was after approximately 11 days of culture that CD4+ T cells were isolated. A PCR test confirmed that the person had SARS-CoV-2 infection between March and December 2020.

The source material was CD4+ T cells from PBMCs cultured with a peptide pool, sampled before COVID-19 vaccination. The gene calls are TRBV10-3 and TRBJ2-7; the match to TRBD2 covers 7 bases. The origin of this receptor is a human donor who had a prior SARS-CoV-2 infection. The CDR3 protein is CAISEQASGVYEQYF. CDR3 nucleotides: TGTGCCATCAGTGAACAGGCTAGCGGTGTCTACGAGCAGTACTTC.